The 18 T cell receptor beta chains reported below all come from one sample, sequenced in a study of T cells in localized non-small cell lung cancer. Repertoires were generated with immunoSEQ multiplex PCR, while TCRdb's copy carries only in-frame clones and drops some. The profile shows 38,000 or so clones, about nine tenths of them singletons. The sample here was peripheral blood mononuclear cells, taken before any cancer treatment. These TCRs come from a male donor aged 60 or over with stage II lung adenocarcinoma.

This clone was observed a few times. CDR3 loop: CASNQVDEQFF. The CDR3 coding sequence is TGTGCCAGCAACCAGGTGGATGAGCAGTTCTTC. The chain has TRBV2 and TRBJ2-1; D uncertain. The CDR3 is made up of 11 amino acids. V lost 7 bases to trimming and J lost 8 bases, with 9 bases between them. Per germline, CDR1 SNHLY and CDR2 FYNNEI.

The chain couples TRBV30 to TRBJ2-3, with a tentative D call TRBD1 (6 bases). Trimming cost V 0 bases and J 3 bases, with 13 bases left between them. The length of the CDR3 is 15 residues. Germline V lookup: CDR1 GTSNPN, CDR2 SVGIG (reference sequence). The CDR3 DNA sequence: TGTGCCTGGAGTGTAGGGGCAGGGGAAACAGATACGCAGTATTTT. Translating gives CAWSVGAGETDTQYF.

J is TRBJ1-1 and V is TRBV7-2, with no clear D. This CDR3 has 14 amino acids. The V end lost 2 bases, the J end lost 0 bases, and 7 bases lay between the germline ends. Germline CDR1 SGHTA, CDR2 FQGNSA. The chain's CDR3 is CASSLWQLNTEAFF. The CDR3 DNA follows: TGTGCCAGCAGCTTATGGCAGCTGAACACTGAAGCTTTCTTT.

CDR3 residues: CASRRTSGVNEQFF. The CDR3, as DNA: TGTGCCAGCAGGCGAACTAGCGGGGTCAATGAGCAGTTCTTC. V and J are TRBV6-1 and TRBJ2-1; 10 bases agree with TRBD2. The CDR3 totals 14 residues. CDR1 is MNHNS, CDR2 SASEGT, per germline. Trimming removed 6 bases from V and 6 bases from J; junction bases left unmatched: 5.

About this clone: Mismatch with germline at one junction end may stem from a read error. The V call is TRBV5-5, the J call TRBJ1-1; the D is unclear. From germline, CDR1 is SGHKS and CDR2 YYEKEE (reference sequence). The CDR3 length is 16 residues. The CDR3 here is CASTLSPERKGTEAFF. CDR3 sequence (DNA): TGTGCCAGCACCTTGTCACCGGAGAGAAAAGGGACTGAAGCTTTCTTT. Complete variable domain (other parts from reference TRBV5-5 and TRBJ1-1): DAGVTQSPTHLIKTRGQQVTLRCSPISGHKSVSWYQQVLGQGPQFIFQYYEKEERGRGNFPDRFSARQFPNYSSELNVNALLLGDSALYLCASTLSPERKGTEAFFGQGTRLTVV.

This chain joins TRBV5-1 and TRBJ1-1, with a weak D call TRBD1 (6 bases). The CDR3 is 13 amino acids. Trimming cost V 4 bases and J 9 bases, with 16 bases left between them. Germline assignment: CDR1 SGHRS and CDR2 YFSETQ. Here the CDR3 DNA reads TGCGCCAGCAGCCCCTCGGAACAGGGCCAAGCTTTCTTT. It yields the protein CASSPSEQGQAFF.

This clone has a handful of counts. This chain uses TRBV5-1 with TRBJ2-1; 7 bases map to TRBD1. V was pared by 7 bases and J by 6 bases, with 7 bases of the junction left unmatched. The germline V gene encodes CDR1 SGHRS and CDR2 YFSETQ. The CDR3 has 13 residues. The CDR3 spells CASRQGETNEQFF. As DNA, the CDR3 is TGCGCCAGCCGACAGGGTGAGACCAATGAGCAGTTCTTC.

CDR3 in DNA: TGTGCCAGCTCCCCCGGGACGGAGATAAACACTGAAGCTTTCTTT. This translates into CASSPGTEINTEAFF. This rearrangement joins TRBV18 to TRBJ1-1, with D tentatively TRBD1 (5 bases). Trimming stripped 6 bases from V and 2 bases from J, with 16 bases between. CDR1 is KGHSH, CDR2 LQKENI, per germline. This CDR3 spans 15 amino acids.

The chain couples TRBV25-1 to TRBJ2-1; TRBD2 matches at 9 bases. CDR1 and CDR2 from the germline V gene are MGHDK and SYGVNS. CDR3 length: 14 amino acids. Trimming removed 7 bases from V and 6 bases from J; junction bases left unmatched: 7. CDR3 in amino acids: CASTQAGGVNEQFF. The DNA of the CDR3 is TGTGCCAGCACTCAAGCGGGGGGCGTCAATGAGCAGTTCTTC.

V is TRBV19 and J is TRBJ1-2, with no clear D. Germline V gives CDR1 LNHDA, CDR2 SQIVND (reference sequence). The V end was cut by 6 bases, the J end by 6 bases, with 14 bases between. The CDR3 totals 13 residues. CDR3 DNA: TGTGCCAGTAGGGGAGCGAGGGTAGATGGCTACACCTTC. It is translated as CASRGARVDGYTF.

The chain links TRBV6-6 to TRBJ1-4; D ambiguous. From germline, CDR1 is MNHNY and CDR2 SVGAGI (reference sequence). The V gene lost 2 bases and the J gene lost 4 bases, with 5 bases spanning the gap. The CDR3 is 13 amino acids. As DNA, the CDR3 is TGTGCCAGCAGTTACCGAGTTAATGAAAAACTGTTTTTT. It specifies CASSYRVNEKLFF.

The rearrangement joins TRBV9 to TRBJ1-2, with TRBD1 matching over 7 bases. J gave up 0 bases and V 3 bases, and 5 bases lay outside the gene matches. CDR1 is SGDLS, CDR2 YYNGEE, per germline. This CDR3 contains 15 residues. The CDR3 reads CASSGLGGTNYGYTF. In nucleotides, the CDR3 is TGTGCCAGCAGCGGCTTAGGGGGCACTAACTATGGCTACACCTTC. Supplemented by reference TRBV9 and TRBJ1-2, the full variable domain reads DSGVTQTPKHLITATGQRVTLRCSPRSGDLSVYWYQQSLDQGLQFLIQYYNGEERAKGNILERFSAQQFPDLHSELNLSSLELGDSALYFCASSGLGGTNYGYTFGSGTRLTVV.

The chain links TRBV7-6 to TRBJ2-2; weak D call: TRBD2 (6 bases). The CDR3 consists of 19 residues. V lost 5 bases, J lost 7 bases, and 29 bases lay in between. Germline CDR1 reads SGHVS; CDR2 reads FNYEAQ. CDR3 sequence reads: CASSPITIGGITASGELFF. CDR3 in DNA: TGTGCCAGCAGCCCGATCACCATCGGGGGAATTACAGCGAGCGGGGAGCTGTTTTTT.

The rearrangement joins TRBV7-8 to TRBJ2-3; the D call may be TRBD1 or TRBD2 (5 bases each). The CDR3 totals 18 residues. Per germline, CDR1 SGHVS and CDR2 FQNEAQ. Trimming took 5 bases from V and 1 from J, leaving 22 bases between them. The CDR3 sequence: CASSRGRGDPSGTDTQYF. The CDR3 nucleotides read TGTGCCAGCAGCCGCGGGCGAGGGGACCCTTCAGGCACAGATACGCAGTATTTT. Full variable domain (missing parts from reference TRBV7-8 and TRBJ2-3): GAGVSQSPRYKVAKRGQDVALRCDPISGHVSLFWYQQALGQGPEFLTYFQNEAQLDKSGLPSDRFFAERPEGSVSTLKIQRTQQEDSAVYLCASSRGRGDPSGTDTQYFGPGTRLTVL.

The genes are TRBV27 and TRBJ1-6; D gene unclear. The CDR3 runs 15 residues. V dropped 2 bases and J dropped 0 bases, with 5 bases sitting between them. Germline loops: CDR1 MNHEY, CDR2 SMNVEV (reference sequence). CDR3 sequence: CASSLGSSYNSPLHF. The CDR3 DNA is TGTGCCAGCAGTTTAGGGAGCTCCTATAATTCACCCCTCCACTTT.

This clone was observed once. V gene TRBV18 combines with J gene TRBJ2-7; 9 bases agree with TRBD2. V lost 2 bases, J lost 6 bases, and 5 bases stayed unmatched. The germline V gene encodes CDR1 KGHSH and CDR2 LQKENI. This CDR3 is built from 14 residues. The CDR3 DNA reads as TGTGCCAGCTCACCAGTAGCGGGAGCTACCGAGCAGTACTTC. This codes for CASSPVAGATEQYF.

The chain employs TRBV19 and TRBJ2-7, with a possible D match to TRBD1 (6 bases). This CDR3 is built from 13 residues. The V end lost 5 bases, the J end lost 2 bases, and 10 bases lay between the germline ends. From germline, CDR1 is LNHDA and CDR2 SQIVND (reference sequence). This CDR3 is CASSFGQTYEQYF. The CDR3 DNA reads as TGTGCCAGTAGTTTTGGACAGACCTACGAGCAGTACTTC. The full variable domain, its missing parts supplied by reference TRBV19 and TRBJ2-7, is DGGITQSPKYLFRKEGQNVTLSCEQNLNHDAMYWYRQDPGQGLRLIYYSQIVNDFQKGDIAEGYSVSREKKESFPLTVTSAQKNPTAFYLCASSFGQTYEQYFGPGTRLTVT.

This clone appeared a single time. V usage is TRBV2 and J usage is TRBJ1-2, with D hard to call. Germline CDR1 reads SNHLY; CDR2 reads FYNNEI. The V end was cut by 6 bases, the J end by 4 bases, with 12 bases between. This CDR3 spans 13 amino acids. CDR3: CASSQGRSYGYTF. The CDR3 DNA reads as TGTGCCAGCAGCCAAGGACGGAGCTATGGCTACACCTTC.